This record concerns one T cell receptor beta chain sequence. Antigen: not known. This sample was included in a study of T cell repertoires in cytomegalovirus infection. Study overall: Recently identified HLA-C-restricted CMV epitopes were used, and well-studied HLA-B-restricted CMV epitopes were used as well. Public TCR beta signatures provided an indication of both CMV infection and a matching HLA type.

Germline CDR1 reads SGHDN; CDR2 reads FVKESK. This CDR3 comprises 15 residues. The V and J ends lost 0 bases and 3 bases respectively, with 9 bases between them. TCRdb re-called the reads with MiXCR, one entry per CDR3 protein. The sample carries 110,000 or so distinct CDR3 sequences, around 30% recorded once. Broader study findings: Cumulative public TCR beta family frequency identified CMV carriers with the relevant HLA.

The sample here was CD8+ T cells from cultured PBMCs, taken from culture after CMV antigen stimulation. The chain joins TRBV14 to TRBJ2-1, with D maybe TRBD1 (5 bases). This TCR derives from a human donor in good health (CMV status not recorded). Some clones in this sample may be carry-over from other donors' samples. Here the CDR3 DNA reads TGTGCCAGCAGCCAAGAGGACATATACTACAATGAGCAGTTCTTC. Translated: CASSQEDIYYNEQFF.